This TCR beta chain was sequenced for a study of shared clonotypes between healthy human individuals (TCRdb year 2020). Study-level background: A couple of women and three men aged 18 to 49 years were included in the cohort. For each donor, CD4 naive and CD4 memory were each run on three plates, CD8 naive on two plates, and CD8 memory on one plate. Blood TCR repertoires of about 5 healthy adults were deeply sequenced to estimate repertoire size and the extent of clonotype sharing between individuals. To increase sequencing depth and limit assay-specific biases, TCR repertoire library preparation and sequencing were carried out by different laboratories using diverse techniques. Between about 0.94 and 8.9 billion PBMCs per donor were obtained by leukapheresis.

Donors were healthy HIV-negative adults with no recently reported acute infections or vaccinations. Every donor was a Caucasian adult residing in Nashville, Tennessee, USA. Magnetic negative selection was used to enrich CD4+ T cells, after which naive cells were positively selected on CD45RA and the negative fraction became the memory subset. Blood was obtained by leukapheresis, after which PBMCs were separated by Ficoll-Histopaque density gradient centrifugation and cryopreserved in liquid nitrogen vapor phase. Analytical flow cytometry was used to check the purity and quantity of each magnetically sorted T cell population. Genomic DNA was isolated from every sorted fraction and measured by UV absorbance on a Nanodrop 2000c. General findings and caveats noted by the study authors: Rarefaction of sorted-subset datasets indicated incomplete sequencing despite the large sequencing depth. Sampling was restricted to blood, and TCR repertoires in tissue are likely to differ from TCR repertoires in blood. Clonotypes shared by all four sorted-subset donors showed higher generation probabilities than non-shared clonotypes. Because the study included only a small number of donors, the genetic and exposure-history diversity represented was limited. Based on pairwise subsampling, the degree of clonotype sharing among donors was expected to be affected by sequencing depth. When several donors were compared, the shared fraction of clonotypes was around 4.6% for naive CD4, more than 3% for naive CD8, roughly 2.5% for memory CD4, and roughly 0.43% for memory CD8. Larger estimated clonotype richness was generally found for naive subsets than for memory subsets.

CDR1 and CDR2 are drawn from the germline V gene: MNHNS, SASEGT. The CDR3 contains 13 residues, cysteine and phenylalanine counted. The only DNA kept is the CDR3, 39 bases in frame from the first base. Trimming at the junction amounts to 6 bases on V and 0 bases on J, and the germline ends lie 8 bases apart. Using the deep immunoSEQ assay, TCR CDR3 regions were amplified from genomic DNA by multiplex PCR. Extracted genomic DNA from each cell subset was spread evenly across all wells of several immunoSEQ 96-well plates, with each plate serving as a replicate. For sorted subsets, around 200 ng genomic DNA, equal to about 30,000 T cell genomes, was loaded into each replicate PCR. Purified libraries were quantified with a Qubit 3.0 fluorometer, sized on a Bioanalyzer 2100, and re-quantified with the KAPA Library Quantification kit. Every immunoSEQ 96-well plate was sequenced on a dedicated single-read 150-cycle Illumina NextSeq 550 flow cell. Processing in the source paper ran as follows. The immunoSEQ output contained only junctional sequences without quality scores, so filtering could not match that applied to full-length reads. To assign V/J genes and CDR3, sequences were annotated using PyIR, a Python wrapper for IgBLAST v1.9, with IMGT germline references. Reads were filtered out if the reads had weak V/J assignments (E-value above 1e-6), no CDR3, stop codons, out-of-frame junctions, or ambiguous translated residues. V3J clonotypes were defined as sequences sharing an identical inferred V gene, J gene, and CDR3 amino acid sequence. Percentage overlap between repertoires was computed as shared unique clonotypes divided by the size of the smaller repertoire. RTK rarefaction, the Chao1 estimator, and Recon v2.1 estimates of unobserved clonotypes were used to assess repertoire richness. Generation probabilities were computed with OLGA for all TCRbeta clonotypes obtained by the gDNA method from a few donors. In TCRdb, the immuneACCESS table is reduced to in-frame sequences with V and J assigned. These tables do not hold every clone; where another copy was compared, an unresolved V gene accounts for under half, and the others remain unexplained. Clonal size and the V and J genes are those of that table, whereas D and trimming came from the DNA. The sample table lists about 990,000 clones, 75% to 85% of them with a count of one. Jointly, the top ten make up 0.61% of the sample.

As regards this clone: It lacks a known antigen. Per-base quality was not reported, and no clone a single base away is much larger than it.

The clonotype comes from a young man in good health. Some clones in this sample may be carry-over from other donors' samples. The sample comprised memory CD4+ T cells from PBMCs. Interpreted using the paper, the cell subset or site label stands for: CD45RA-negative fraction. The rearranged segments are TRBV6-1 and TRBJ1-1, with the identity of the D gene unclear. The CDR3 reads as follows: CASSPDLNTEAFF. The DNA reads as follows: TGTGCCAGCAGCCCCGACCTGAACACTGAAGCTTTCTTT.